Below, one TCR beta chain is given with its context. Using immunoSEQ multiplex PCR, the repertoire was profiled, and TCRdb retains in-frame clones only, with some absent. The data contain some 9,200 clones, 60% to 80% of them singletons. V lost 7 bases to trimming and J lost 2 bases, with 23 bases between them. The CDR3 covers 18 residues. The germline gives CDR1 MGHRA, CDR2 YSYEKL. This record belongs to a study of immune cell composition in non-small cell lung cancer. Material: lung tumor tissue. The V gene is TRBV4-1, the J gene TRBJ1-4; maybe TRBD1 (5 bases). The origin of this receptor is a human donor with non-small cell lung cancer. The chain's CDR3 is CASTGGGAGGITNEKLFF. The CDR3 DNA reads TGCGCCAGCACCGGGGGAGGGGCGGGTGGTATTACTAATGAAAAACTGTTTTTT.